Here is one TCR beta chain with its context. This clonotype occurred a few times. Its antigen is still unknown. Per-base qualities were not stored, and no clone one base away is much larger. V is pared back by 6 bases and J by 10 bases, with 13 bases lying between the germline termini. From the cysteine up to the phenylalanine, the CDR3 has a length of 11 residues. Only the CDR3 region is kept as DNA, spanning 33 bases read in frame from base 1. The germline V gene encodes CDR1 MNHNS and CDR2 SASEGT. In the paper's terms, the time point label means: persistent/refractory GD, antithyroid drugs over 5 years with positive TRAb. For both TCR sequencing and RNA sequencing, RNA was extracted from PBMCs in TRIzol. Graves' disease was diagnosed according to American Thyroid Association guidelines. The patients came from an endocrinology department in Xi'an, China. From each patient, about 8.9 milliliters of peripheral blood was collected into an EDTA anticoagulant tube. Ficoll Paque Plus density gradient separation was used to isolate PBMCs, and no additional T cell sorting was done. An Agilent 2100 Bioanalyzer and agarose gel were used to assess RNA quality, and a NanoDrop 2000 was used to measure RNA concentration.

Libraries were made using multiplex PCR. Instrument used: Illumina HiSeq 4000. TCR beta libraries were built with iRepertoire HTBI primers and Arm-PCR amplification of CDR3 regions. Before sequencing, the PCR products went through gel purification. On the authors' methods: A total of 62 TRBV and approximately 13 TRBJ segments were identified across samples and were used for gene usage analysis of CDR3 amino acid clonotypes. COPE and FqMerger were used to merge filtered high-quality paired reads into contigs. BLAST was used to align contigs to the IMGT TRBV, TRBD and TRBJ reference genes, and CDR3 was defined following IMGT. Any clonotype with a frequency above 0.1% was counted as a highly expanded clone. Shannon entropy served as the measure of repertoire diversity, while the Gini coefficient captured V-J evenness. A clonotype found in more than one individual was treated as public. The public sequencing data were trimmed at Q25 with fastp and processed into clonotypes with MiXCR by TCRdb, which kept only in-frame beta chains. Here each entry gathers all rows of one CDR3 protein and keeps the most common genes and DNA. These V and J calls are TCRdb output, not the study's own analysis. This sample lists 600,000 to 850,000 distinct CDR3 sequences; around 30% were detected once. 42% of the sample comes from the top ten.

These data are taken from a study of regulatory T cells in long-lasting Graves disease (TCRdb year 2021). Describing the broader study: To count as having persistent Graves' disease, a patient had to have received antithyroid drug treatment for over 5 years with TSH receptor autoantibodies remaining persistently positive. Patients with persistent Graves' disease were compared with patients with newly diagnosed Graves' disease using TCR sequencing and RNA sequencing of peripheral blood. In the clinical cohort, patients with persistent Graves' disease had used antithyroid drugs for an average of around ten years. A total of roughly 33 samples were covered by TCR sequencing, comprising about 13 persistent and around 20 newly diagnosed Graves' disease patients. The study was registered as a clinical trial and conducted in China. Here is what the overall study found, with its caveats: The small sample size was acknowledged by the authors as a limitation that may reduce accuracy. Patients with persistent disease shared more public clonotypes (approximately 2,500) than newly diagnosed patients did (966). Only the TCR beta chain was sequenced and analyzed. Persistent Graves' disease patients showed lower TCR Shannon entropy and fewer highly expanded clones than newly diagnosed patients, suggesting clonal expansion. Persistent disease showed preferential use of TRBV28, TRBJ1-2 and TRBJ2-5, whereas newly diagnosed disease favored TRBV20-1 and TRBJ2-1. Because the primary lesion, thyroid tissue, could not be accessed, the study looked at peripheral blood alone.

The chain uses TRBV6-1 and TRBJ2-7; the D gene lacks a confident call. The origin of this receptor is a female donor with Graves disease. The specimen was peripheral blood mononuclear cells (PBMCs), collected when the disease was refractory, from a patient treated with antithyroid drugs. The CDR3 has the sequence CASSQSPYQYF. The base sequence is TGTGCCAGCAGCCAAAGTCCGTACCAGTACTTC.